These 15 T cell receptor beta chains were all obtained from the same sample, sequenced in a study of identical twins. TCRdb processed the 5' RACE reads anew with MiXCR; each CDR3 protein has one entry. In the table there are roughly 1,500,000 distinct CDR3 sequences, less than 40% of which are singletons. The sample taken for sequencing was cord blood. These receptors were obtained from a newborn girl in good health.

The chain joins TRBV10-3 to TRBJ1-2; D may be TRBD1 (6 bases). The ends were cut back, 2 bases at V and 1 base at J, with 8 bases in the middle. CDR3 length: 14 amino acids. In germline, CDR1 is ENHRY, CDR2 SYGVKD. CDR3 sequence (DNA): TGTGCCATCAGTGAGCCGGGACATAACTATGGCTACACCTTC. Translated: CAISEPGHNYGYTF.

This clonotype was detected once. This rearrangement joins TRBV3-1 to TRBJ1-1; no firm D call. Trimming pared 0 bases from V and 11 bases from J, leaving 10 bases between. This CDR3 comprises 12 residues. Germline lookup yields CDR1 LGHDT and CDR2 YNNKEL (reference sequence). The CDR3 loop is CASSQDGVRAFF. As DNA, the CDR3 is TGTGCCAGCAGCCAAGACGGTGTTCGGGCTTTCTTT.

This clonotype has a single count. A read error may explain this, as a much larger clone is one base away. This rearrangement joins TRBV5-6 to TRBJ2-2; D call uncertain. The CDR3 contains 11 residues. Trimming took off 6 bases at V and 3 bases at J, with 3 bases between the two ends. From germline, CDR1 is SGHDT and CDR2 YYEEEE. CDR3 bases: TGTGCCAGCAACCACACCGGGGAGCTGTTTTTT. Its translation: CASNHTGELFF. The full variable domain, rest sourced from reference TRBV5-6 and TRBJ2-2, is DAGVTQSPTHLIKTRGQQVTLRCSPKSGHDTVSWYQQALGQGPQFIFQYYEEEERQRGNFPDRFSGHQFPNYSSELNVNALLLGDSALYLCASNHTGELFFGEGSRLTVL.

The chain employs TRBV12-3 or TRBV12-4 and TRBJ2-3, with no clear D. The CDR3 totals 12 residues. The V end was cut by 3 bases, the J end by 8 bases, with 9 bases between. The CDR3 protein is CASSFRGSTQYF. The CDR3 DNA sequence: TGTGCCAGCAGTTTCCGAGGATCTACGCAGTATTTT.

The chain joins TRBV6-5 to TRBJ2-7; 12 bases align to TRBD2. The junction had 5 bases not matched to a gene; V was cut back by 2 bases and J by 3 bases. Germline V gene sequence: CDR1 MNHEY, CDR2 SVGAGI. The CDR3 is made up of 16 amino acids. The CDR3 DNA reads as TGTGCCAGCAGTTACCCGAAGGGACTAGCGGGCTACGAGCAGTACTTC. This encodes CASSYPKGLAGYEQYF.

The chain uses TRBV29-1 and TRBJ1-2; 7 bases are a match to TRBD1. This CDR3 is 12 amino acids long. J lost 1 base, V lost 5 bases, and 1 base had no gene match. Looked up from germline, CDR1 is SQVTM and CDR2 is ANQGSEA. Written as DNA, the CDR3 is TGCAGCGTTTACAGGGGTAACTATGGCTACACCTTC. It codes for CSVYRGNYGYTF.

This clonotype was detected a few times. The V and J genes are TRBV10-3 and TRBJ1-5; D ambiguous. Per the germline V gene, CDR1 is ENHRY and CDR2 is SYGVKD. The V gene lost 0 bases and the J gene lost 6 bases, with 6 bases spanning the gap. The CDR3 sequence is 13 residues long. The CDR3 bases are TGTGCCATCAGTGAGTCTAACGGTCAGCCCCAGCATTTT. Its protein product is CAISESNGQPQHF.

This clonotype was counted a few times. The chain employs TRBV29-1 and TRBJ2-2; 7 bases are a match to TRBD2. V was clipped by 4 bases and J by 2 bases; unmatched bases: 7. There are 15 residues in the CDR3. Germline V gene data show CDR1 as SQVTM and CDR2 as ANQGSEA. The CDR3 here is CSVVPAGPNTGELFF. DNA for the CDR3: TGCAGCGTTGTCCCAGCGGGGCCTAACACCGGGGAGCTGTTTTTT.

This clonotype turned up a few times. J is TRBJ2-5 and V is TRBV4-1; no firm D call. The CDR3 covers 14 residues. V lost 4 bases, J lost 3 bases, and 12 bases lay in between. The V gene's germline CDR1 is MGHRA and CDR2 YSYEKL. DNA for the CDR3: TGCGCCAGCAGCCCCTGGAACAGAGAAGAGACCCAGTACTTC. Protein sequence: CASSPWNREETQYF.

In DNA form, the CDR3 reads TGCGGGGGGGCTCAAGAGACCCAGTACTTC. This sequence encodes CGGAQETQYF. This sequence joins TRBV20-1 and TRBJ2-5, with D perhaps TRBD2 (7 bases). The CDR3 spans 10 residues. Germline V lookup: CDR1 DFQATT, CDR2 SNEGSKA (reference sequence).

V gene TRBV6-1 combines with J gene TRBJ2-1, with 12 positions matching TRBD1. Germline V gene lookup returns CDR1 MNHNS and CDR2 SASEGT. The CDR3 has 14 residues. The ends lost 6 bases at V and 9 bases at J; junction bases unmatched: 6. CDR3 loop: CASSRDRGLGEQFF. The CDR3 nucleotides read TGTGCCAGCAGCCGGGACAGGGGGCTTGGTGAGCAGTTCTTC.

This chain connects TRBV27 to TRBJ2-1; maybe TRBD1 (5 bases). Germline V gene lookup returns CDR1 MNHEY and CDR2 SMNVEV (reference sequence). V gave up 7 bases and J gave up 5 bases, with 15 bases separating them. The CDR3 spans 14 residues. CDR3 sequence (DNA): TGTGCCAGCACTTCAGCAGGGTGGGACAATGAGCAGTTCTTC. Its translation: CASTSAGWDNEQFF.

This clonotype was picked up a small number of times. V is TRBV20-1 and J is TRBJ2-3; D is undetermined. CDR3 length: 15 residues. The V and J ends lost 5 bases and 2 bases respectively, with 17 bases between them. Looked up from germline, CDR1 is DFQATT and CDR2 is SNEGSKA (reference sequence). CDR3 DNA sequence: TGCAGTGCTGCGTACCCGGGTCCGTACACAGATACGCAGTATTTT. Translated, it gives CSAAYPGPYTDTQYF.

The genes are TRBV20-1 and TRBJ2-4; D is ambiguous. Germline V gene data show CDR1 as DFQATT and CDR2 as SNEGSKA (reference sequence). This CDR3 is 15 amino acids long. The germline V and J ends were trimmed by 3 bases and 0 bases, with 12 bases remaining between them. The CDR3 loop reads CSARDDILAKNIQYF. The CDR3 DNA reads as TGCAGTGCTAGGGATGACATCCTAGCCAAAAACATTCAGTACTTC.

This clonotype was observed a handful of times. The chain links TRBV7-2 to TRBJ1-1; D ambiguous. The germline V gene encodes CDR1 SGHTA and CDR2 FQGNSA. The CDR3 consists of 14 residues. Between the trimmed V and J ends, which lost 0 bases and 1 base, there was a span of 6 bases. The CDR3 sequence: CASSLAVQNTEAFF. The CDR3, as DNA: TGTGCCAGCAGCTTAGCGGTACAGAACACTGAAGCTTTCTTT.